This T cell receptor beta chain was retrieved from a study of blood T cell repertoires in COVID-19. The V and J ends lost 4 bases and 1 base, in that order; junction bases with no gene match: 4. The CDR3 runs to 15 residues. The V gene's germline CDR1 is SGHNT and CDR2 YYREEE (reference sequence). This clone showed up just a few times. Generated by immunoSEQ multiplex PCR, the TCRdb table keeps only in-frame clones and is missing some. This table has 200,000 to 250,000 clones, 88% appearing once. The clonotype comes from a woman aged 45-65 years with acute COVID-19. The sequenced sample was PBMCs or T cells enriched from blood (not recorded which). V and J are TRBV5-4 and TRBJ2-7; 11 bases line up with TRBD2. The CDR3 DNA is TGTGCCAGCAGCAAAGGACTAGCGGGTTCCTACGAGCAGTACTTC. Translating it yields CASSKGLAGSYEQYF. Complete variable domain (other parts from reference TRBV5-4 and TRBJ2-7): ETGVTQSPTHLIKTRGQQVTLRCSSQSGHNTVSWYQQALGQGPQFIFQYYREEENGRGNFPPRFSGLQFPNYSSELNVNALELDDSALYLCASSKGLAGSYEQYFGPGTRLTVT.